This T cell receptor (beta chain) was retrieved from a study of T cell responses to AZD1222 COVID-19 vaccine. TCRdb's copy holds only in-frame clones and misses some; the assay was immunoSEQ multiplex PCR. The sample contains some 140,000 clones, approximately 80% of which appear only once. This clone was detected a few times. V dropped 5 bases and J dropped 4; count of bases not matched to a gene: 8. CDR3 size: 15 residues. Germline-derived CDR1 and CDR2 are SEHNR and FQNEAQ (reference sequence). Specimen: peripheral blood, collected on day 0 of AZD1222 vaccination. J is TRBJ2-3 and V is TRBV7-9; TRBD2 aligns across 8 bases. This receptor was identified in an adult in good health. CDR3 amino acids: CASSVAVGGADTQYF. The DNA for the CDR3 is TGTGCCAGCAGCGTTGCCGTCGGGGGGGCAGATACGCAGTATTTT.